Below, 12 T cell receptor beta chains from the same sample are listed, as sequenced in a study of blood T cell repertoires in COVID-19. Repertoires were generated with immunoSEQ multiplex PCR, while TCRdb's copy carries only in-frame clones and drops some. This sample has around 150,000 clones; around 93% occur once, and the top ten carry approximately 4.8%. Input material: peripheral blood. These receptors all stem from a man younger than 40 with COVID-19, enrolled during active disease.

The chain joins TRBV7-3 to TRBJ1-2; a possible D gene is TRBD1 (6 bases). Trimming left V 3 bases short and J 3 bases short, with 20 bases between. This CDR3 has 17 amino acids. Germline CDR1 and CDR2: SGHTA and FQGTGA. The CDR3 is CASSFFPTGHPYYGYTF. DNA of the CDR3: TGTGCCAGCAGCTTCTTCCCCACGGGACATCCCTACTATGGCTACACCTTC.

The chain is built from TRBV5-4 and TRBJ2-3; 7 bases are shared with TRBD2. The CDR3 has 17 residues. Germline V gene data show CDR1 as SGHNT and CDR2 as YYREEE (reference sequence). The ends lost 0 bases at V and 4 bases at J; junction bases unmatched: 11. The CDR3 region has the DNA TGTGCCAGCAGCTTGGGGCTGCGGAGGGAGGGTCCAGATACGCAGTATTTT. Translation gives CASSLGLRREGPDTQYF.

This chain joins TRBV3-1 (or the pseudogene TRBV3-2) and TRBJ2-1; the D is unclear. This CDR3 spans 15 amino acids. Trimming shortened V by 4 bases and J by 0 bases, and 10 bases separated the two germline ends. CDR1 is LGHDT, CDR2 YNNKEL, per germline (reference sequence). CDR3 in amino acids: CASSPTGTSYNEQFF. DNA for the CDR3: TGTGCCAGCAGCCCGACTGGTACCTCCTACAATGAGCAGTTCTTC.

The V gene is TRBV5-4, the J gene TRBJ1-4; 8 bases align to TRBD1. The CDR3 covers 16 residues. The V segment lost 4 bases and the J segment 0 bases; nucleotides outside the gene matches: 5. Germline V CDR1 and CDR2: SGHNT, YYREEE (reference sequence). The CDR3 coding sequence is TGTGCCAGCAGCATGGGACAGGATGCAACTAATGAAAAACTGTTTTTT. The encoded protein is CASSMGQDATNEKLFF.

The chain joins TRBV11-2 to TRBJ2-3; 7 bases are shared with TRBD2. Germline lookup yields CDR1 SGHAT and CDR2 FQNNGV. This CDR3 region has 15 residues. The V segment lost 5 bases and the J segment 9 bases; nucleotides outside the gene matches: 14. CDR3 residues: CASSPGREGLGTQYF. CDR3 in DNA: TGTGCCAGCAGCCCCGGAAGGGAGGGCCTGGGGACGCAGTATTTT.

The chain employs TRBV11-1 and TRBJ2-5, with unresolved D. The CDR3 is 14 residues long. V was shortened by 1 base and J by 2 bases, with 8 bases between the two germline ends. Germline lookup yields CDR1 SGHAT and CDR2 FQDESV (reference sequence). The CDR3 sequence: CASSLVPRQETQYF. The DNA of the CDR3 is TGTGCCAGCAGCTTAGTACCGAGACAAGAGACCCAGTACTTC. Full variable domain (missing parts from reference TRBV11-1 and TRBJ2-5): EAEVAQSPRYKITEKSQAVAFWCDPISGHATLYWYRQILGQGPELLVQFQDESVVDDSQLPKDRFSAERLKGVDSTLKIQPAELGDSAMYLCASSLVPRQETQYFGPGTRLLVL.

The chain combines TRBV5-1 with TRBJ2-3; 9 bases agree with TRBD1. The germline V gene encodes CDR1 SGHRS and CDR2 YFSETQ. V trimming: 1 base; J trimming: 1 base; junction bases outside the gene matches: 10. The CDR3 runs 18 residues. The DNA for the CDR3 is TGCGCCAGCAGCTTGTCACCCCTAGGGGACAGGGGCACAGATACGCAGTATTTT. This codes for CASSLSPLGDRGTDTQYF.

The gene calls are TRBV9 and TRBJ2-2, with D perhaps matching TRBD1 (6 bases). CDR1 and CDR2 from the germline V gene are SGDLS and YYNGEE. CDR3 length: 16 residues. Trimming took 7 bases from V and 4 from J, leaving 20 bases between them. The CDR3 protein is CASGTGNRLITGELFF. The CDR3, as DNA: TGTGCCAGCGGTACAGGGAACAGGCTAATCACCGGGGAGCTGTTTTTT.

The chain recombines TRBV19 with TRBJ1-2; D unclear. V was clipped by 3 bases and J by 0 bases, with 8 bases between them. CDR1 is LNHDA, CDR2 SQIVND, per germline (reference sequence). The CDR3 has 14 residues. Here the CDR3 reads CASSMPTSNYGYTF. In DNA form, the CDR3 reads TGTGCCAGTAGTATGCCGACTTCTAACTATGGCTACACCTTC.

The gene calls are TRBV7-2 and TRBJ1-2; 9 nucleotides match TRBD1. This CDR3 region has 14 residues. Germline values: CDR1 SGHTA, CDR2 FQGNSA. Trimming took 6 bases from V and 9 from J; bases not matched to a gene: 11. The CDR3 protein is CASREGGQGLSYTF. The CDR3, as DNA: TGTGCCAGCAGGGAGGGCGGACAGGGGTTGAGCTACACCTTC.

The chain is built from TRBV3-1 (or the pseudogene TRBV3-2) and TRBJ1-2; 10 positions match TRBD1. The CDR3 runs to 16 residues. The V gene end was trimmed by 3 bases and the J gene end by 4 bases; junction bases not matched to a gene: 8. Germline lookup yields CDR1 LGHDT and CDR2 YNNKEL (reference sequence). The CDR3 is CASSHRTGGSVYGYTF. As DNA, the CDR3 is TGTGCCAGCAGCCATAGGACAGGGGGAAGCGTCTATGGCTACACCTTC.

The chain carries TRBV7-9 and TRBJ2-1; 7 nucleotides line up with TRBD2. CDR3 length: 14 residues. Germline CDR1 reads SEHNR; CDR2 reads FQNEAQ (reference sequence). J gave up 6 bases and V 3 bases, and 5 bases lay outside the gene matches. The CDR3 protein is CASSFGTKGNEQFF. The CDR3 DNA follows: TGTGCCAGCAGCTTTGGGACTAAGGGCAATGAGCAGTTCTTC.